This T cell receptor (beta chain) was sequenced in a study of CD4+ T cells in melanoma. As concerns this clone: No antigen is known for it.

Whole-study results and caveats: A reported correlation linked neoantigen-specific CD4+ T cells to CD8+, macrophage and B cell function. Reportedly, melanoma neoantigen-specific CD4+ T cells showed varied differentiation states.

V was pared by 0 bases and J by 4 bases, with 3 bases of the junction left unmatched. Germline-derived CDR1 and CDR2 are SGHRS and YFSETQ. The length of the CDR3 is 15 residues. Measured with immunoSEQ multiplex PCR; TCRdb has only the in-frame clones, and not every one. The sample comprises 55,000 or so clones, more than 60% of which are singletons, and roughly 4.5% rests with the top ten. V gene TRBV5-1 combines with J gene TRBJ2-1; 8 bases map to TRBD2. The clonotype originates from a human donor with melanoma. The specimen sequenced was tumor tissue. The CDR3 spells CASSLAGGDYNEQFF. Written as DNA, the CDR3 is TGCGCCAGCAGCTTGGCGGGGGGGGATTACAATGAGCAGTTCTTC.